The entry below gives a single TCR beta chain sequence along with its context. This record belongs to a study of blood T cells in healthy people across ages. Primed by a sample-barcoded 5' primer and a J-beta primer mix, a second PCR proceeded for roughly 7 to 11 cycles. Every individual sample yielded 2.5 million or more paired-end reads (each containing CDR3). TCRdb itself ran the 5' RACE reads through MiXCR, one entry per CDR3 protein. The data hold more than 750,000 distinct CDR3 sequences, with 25% to 30% observed a single time. Healthy Caucasians from Russia aged roughly 6 to 95 served as donors. V shed 0 bases, J shed 5 bases, and the junction held 2 bases outside the gene matches. The germline gives CDR1 MNHEY, CDR2 SVGAGI. The CDR3 loop spans 16 amino acids. This sample was also put to use in a study of T cells of mothers and their children. As that report states: The extracted RNA was employed in its entirety for cDNA synthesis, at around 1.4 ug per 15 ul.

The TCR originated in a middle-aged woman in good health. Sequenced sample: blood. V is TRBV6-5 and J is TRBJ2-1; 12 bases fit TRBD2. Here the CDR3 DNA reads TGTGCCAGCAGTTACTCTCCTAGCGGGGGGGACAATGAGCAGTTCTTC. It specifies CASSYSPSGGDNEQFF.